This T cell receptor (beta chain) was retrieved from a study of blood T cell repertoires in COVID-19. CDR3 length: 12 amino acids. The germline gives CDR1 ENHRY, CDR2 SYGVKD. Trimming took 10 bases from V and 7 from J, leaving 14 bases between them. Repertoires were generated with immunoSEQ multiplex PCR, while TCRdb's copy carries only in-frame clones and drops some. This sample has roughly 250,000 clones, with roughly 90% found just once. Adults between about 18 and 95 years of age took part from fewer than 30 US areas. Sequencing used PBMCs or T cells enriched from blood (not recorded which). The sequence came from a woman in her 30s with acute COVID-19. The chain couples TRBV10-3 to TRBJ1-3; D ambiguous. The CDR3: CASSMTGNTIYF. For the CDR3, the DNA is TGTGCCAGCTCTATGACGGGGAACACCATATATTTT.